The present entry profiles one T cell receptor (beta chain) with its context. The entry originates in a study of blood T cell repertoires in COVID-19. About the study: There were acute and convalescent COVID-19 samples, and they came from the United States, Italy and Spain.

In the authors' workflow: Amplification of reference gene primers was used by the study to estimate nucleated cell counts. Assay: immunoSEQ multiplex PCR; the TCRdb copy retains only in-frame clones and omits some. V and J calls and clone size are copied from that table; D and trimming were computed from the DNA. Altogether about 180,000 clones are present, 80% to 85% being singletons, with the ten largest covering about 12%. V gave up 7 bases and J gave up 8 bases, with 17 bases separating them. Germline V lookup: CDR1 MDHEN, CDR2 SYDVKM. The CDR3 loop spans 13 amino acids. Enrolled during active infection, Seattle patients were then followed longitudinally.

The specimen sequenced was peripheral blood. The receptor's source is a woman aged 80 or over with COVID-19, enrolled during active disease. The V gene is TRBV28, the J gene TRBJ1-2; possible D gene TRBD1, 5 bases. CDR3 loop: CASTLRAGIGYTF. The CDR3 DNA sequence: TGTGCCAGCACCCTCAGAGCAGGGATCGGCTACACCTTC.